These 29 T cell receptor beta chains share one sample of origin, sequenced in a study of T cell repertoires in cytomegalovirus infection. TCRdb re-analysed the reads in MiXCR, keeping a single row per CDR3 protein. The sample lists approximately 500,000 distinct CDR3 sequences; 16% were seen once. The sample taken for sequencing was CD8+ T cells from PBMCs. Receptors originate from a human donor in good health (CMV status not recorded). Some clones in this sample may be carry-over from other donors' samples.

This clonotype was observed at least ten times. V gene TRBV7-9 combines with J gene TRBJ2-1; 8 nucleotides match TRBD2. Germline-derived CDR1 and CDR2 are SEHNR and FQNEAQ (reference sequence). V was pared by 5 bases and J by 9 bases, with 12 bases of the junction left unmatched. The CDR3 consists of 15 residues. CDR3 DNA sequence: TGTGCCAGCAGCCCACCCGATCGGGGGGGGGGTGAGCAGTTCTTC. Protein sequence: CASSPPDRGGGEQFF. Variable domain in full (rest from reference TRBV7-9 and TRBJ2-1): DTGVSQNPRHKITKRGQNVTFRCDPISEHNRLYWYRQTLGQGPEFLTYFQNEAQLEKSRLLSDRFSAERPKGSFSTLEIQRTEQGDSAMYLCASSPPDRGGGEQFFGPGTRLTVL.

The DNA for the CDR3 is TGTGCCAGCACCCGGGACTCAATTTACAATGAGCAGTTCTTC. This codes for CASTRDSIYNEQFF. The chain carries TRBV5-4 and TRBJ2-1; weak D call: TRBD2 (6 bases). This CDR3 spans 14 amino acids. Trimming removed 6 bases from V and 4 bases from J, with 14 bases in between. CDR1 and CDR2 (germline): SGHNT, YYREEE (reference sequence).

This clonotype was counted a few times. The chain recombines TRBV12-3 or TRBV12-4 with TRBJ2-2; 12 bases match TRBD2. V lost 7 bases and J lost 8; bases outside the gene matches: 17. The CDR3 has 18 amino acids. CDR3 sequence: CASTLEGELAGGPGELFF. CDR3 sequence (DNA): TGTGCCAGCACCTTAGAGGGGGAGCTAGCGGGAGGGCCTGGGGAGCTGTTTTTT.

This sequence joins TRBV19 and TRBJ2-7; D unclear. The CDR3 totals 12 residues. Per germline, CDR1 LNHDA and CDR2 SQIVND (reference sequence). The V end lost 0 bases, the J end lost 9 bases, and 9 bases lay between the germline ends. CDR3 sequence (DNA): TGTGCCAGTAGTATAGATTGGCCCAGGCAGTACTTC. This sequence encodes CASSIDWPRQYF.

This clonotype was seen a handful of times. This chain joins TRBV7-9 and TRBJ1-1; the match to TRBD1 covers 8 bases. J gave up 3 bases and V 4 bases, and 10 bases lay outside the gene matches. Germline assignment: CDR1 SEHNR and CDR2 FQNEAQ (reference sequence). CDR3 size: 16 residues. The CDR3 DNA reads TGTGCCAGCAGCTCCCCTGAGGACAGGGCGGACACTGAAGCTTTCTTT. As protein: CASSSPEDRADTEAFF.

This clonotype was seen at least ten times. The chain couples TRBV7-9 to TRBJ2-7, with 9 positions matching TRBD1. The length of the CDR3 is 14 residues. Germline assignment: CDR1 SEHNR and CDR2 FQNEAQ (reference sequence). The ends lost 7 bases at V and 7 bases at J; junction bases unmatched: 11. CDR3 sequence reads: CASTPGTGPLEQYF. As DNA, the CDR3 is TGTGCCAGCACCCCCGGGACAGGGCCTCTTGAGCAGTACTTC. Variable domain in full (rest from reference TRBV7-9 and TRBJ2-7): DTGVSQNPRHKITKRGQNVTFRCDPISEHNRLYWYRQTLGQGPEFLTYFQNEAQLEKSRLLSDRFSAERPKGSFSTLEIQRTEQGDSAMYLCASTPGTGPLEQYFGPGTRLTVT.

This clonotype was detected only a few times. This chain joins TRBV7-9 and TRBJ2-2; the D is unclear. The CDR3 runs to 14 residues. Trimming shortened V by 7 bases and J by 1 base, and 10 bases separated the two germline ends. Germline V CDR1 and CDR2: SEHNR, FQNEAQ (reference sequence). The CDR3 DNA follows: TGTGCCAGCAAATCAGCAAGGAACACCGGGGAGCTGTTTTTT. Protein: CASKSARNTGELFF.

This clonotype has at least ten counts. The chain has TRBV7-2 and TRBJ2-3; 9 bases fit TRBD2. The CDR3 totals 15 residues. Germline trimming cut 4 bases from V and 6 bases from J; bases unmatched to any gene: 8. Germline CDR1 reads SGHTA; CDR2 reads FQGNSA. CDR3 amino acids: CASSWAGGPTDTQYF. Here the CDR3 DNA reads TGTGCCAGCAGCTGGGCGGGGGGGCCGACGGATACGCAGTATTTT. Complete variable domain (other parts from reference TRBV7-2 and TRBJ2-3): GAGVSQSPSNKVTEKGKDVELRCDPISGHTALYWYRQSLGQGLEFLIYFQGNSAPDKSGLPSDRFSAERTGGSVSTLTIQRTQQEDSAVYLCASSWAGGPTDTQYFGPGTRLTVL.

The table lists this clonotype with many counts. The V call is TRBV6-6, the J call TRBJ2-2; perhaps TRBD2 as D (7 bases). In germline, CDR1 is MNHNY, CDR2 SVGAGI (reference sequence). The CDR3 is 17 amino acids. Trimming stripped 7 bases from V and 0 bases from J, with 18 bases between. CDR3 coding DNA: TGTGCCAGCACCTTCGGTGAGCGGGACACGAACACCGGGGAGCTGTTTTTT. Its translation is CASTFGERDTNTGELFF.

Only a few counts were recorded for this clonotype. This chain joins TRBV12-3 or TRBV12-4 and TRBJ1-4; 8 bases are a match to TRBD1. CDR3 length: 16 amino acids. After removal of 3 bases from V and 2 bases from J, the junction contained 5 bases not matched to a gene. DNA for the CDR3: TGTGCCAGCAGTTTTTGGCAGGGGGCCACTAATGAAAAACTGTTTTTT. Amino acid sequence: CASSFWQGATNEKLFF.

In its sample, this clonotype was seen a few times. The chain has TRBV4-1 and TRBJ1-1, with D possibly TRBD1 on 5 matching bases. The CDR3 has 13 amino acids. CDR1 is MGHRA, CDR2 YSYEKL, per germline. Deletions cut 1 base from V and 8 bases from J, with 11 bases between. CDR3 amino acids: CASSQAIGVEAFF. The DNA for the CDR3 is TGCGCCAGCAGCCAAGCCATAGGGGTCGAAGCTTTCTTT.

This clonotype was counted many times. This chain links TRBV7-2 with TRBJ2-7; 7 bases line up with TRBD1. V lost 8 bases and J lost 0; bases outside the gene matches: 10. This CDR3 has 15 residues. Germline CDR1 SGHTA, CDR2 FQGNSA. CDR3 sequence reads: CASSGTERFSYEQYF. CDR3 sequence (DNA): TGTGCCAGCTCAGGGACAGAGCGGTTCTCCTACGAGCAGTACTTC.

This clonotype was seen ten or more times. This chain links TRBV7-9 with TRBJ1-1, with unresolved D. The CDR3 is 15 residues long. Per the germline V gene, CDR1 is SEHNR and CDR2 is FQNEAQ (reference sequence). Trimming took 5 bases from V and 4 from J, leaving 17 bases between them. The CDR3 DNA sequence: TGTGCCAGCAGCCCCCGAGCGGGTCGTAGCACTGAAGCTTTCTTT. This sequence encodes CASSPRAGRSTEAFF.

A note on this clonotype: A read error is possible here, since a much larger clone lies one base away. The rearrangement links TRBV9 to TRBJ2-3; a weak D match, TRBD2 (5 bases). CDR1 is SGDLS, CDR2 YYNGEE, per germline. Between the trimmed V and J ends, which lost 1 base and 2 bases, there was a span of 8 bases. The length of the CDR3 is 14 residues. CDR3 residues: CASSVSGTTDTQYF. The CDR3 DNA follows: TGTGCCAGCAGCGTAAGCGGAACCACAGATACGCAGTATTTT. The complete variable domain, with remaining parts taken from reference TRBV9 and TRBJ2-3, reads DSGVTQTPKHLITATGQRVTLRCSPRSGDLSVYWYQQSLDQGLQFLIQYYNGEERAKGNILERFSAQQFPDLHSELNLSSLELGDSALYFCASSVSGTTDTQYFGPGTRLTVL.

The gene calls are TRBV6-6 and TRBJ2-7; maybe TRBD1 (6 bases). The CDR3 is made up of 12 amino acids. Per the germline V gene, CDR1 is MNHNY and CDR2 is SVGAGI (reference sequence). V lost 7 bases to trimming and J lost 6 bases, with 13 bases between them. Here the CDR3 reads CASNLGGGEQYF. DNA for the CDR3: TGTGCCAGCAATCTAGGGGGTGGCGAGCAGTACTTC.

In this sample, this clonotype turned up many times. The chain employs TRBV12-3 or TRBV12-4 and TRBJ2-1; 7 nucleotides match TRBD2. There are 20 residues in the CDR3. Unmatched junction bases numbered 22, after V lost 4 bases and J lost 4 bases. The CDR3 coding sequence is TGTGCCAGCAGTTCGGCGGGGGTGGGGGAAAAACGGACGAGGTACAATGAGCAGTTCTTC. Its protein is CASSSAGVGEKRTRYNEQFF.

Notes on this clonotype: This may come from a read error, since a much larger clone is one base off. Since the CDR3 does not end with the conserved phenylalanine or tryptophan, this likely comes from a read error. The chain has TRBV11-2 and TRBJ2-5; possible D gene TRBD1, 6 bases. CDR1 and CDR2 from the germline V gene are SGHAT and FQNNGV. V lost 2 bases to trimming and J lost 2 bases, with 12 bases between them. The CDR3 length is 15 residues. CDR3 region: CASSLRSDSQETQYL. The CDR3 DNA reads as TGTGCCAGCAGCTTAAGATCGGACAGTCAAGAGACCCAGTACTTA.

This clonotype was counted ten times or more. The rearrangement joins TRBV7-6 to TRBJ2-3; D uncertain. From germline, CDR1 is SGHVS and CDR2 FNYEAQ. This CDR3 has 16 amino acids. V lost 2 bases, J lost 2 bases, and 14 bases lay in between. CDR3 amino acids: CASSLFDITPTDTQYF. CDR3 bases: TGTGCCAGCAGCTTATTCGACATAACGCCCACAGATACGCAGTATTTT.

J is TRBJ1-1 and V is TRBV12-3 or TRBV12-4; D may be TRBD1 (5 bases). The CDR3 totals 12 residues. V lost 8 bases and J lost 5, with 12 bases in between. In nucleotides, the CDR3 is TGTGCCAGCGGAGTGGGGGGAACTGAAGCTTTCTTT. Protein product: CASGVGGTEAFF.

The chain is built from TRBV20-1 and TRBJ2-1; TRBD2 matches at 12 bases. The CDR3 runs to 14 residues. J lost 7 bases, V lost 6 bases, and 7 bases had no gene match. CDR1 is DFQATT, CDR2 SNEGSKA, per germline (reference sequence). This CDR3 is CSAGLAGLFNEQFF. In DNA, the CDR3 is TGCAGTGCAGGACTAGCGGGACTTTTTAATGAGCAGTTCTTC.

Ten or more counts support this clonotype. CDR3 loop: CASSFGGGSYEQYF. The CDR3 DNA reads TGTGCCAGCAGCTTTGGCGGGGGTTCCTACGAGCAGTACTTC. This chain connects TRBV28 to TRBJ2-7; 7 positions match TRBD2. V lost 6 bases and J lost 1; bases outside the gene matches: 6. Per germline, CDR1 MDHEN and CDR2 SYDVKM. This CDR3 has 14 amino acids.

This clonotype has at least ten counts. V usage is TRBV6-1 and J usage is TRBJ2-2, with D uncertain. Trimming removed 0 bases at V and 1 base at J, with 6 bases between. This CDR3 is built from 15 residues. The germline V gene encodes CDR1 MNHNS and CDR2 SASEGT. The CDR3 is CASSEAVRNTGELFF. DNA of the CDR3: TGTGCCAGCAGTGAAGCCGTTAGGAACACCGGGGAGCTGTTTTTT.

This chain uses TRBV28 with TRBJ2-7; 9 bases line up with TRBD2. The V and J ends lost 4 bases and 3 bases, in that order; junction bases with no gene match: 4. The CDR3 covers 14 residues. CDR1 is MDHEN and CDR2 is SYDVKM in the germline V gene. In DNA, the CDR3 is TGTGCCAGCAGTTCAGCGGGAGGTATCTACGAGCAGTACTTC. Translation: CASSSAGGIYEQYF.

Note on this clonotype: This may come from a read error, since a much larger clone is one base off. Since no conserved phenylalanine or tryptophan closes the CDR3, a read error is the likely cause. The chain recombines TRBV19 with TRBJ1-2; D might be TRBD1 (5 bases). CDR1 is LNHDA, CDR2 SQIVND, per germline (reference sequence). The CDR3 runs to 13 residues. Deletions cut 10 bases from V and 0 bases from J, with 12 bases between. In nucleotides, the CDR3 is TGTGCCACCCTAGGGGCACCTAACTATGGCTACACCTTA. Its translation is CATLGAPNYGYTL.

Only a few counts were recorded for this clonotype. The CDR3 sequence is CASSQSGARNYGYTF. DNA of the CDR3: TGTGCCAGCAGCCAAAGTGGAGCCCGGAACTATGGCTACACCTTC. This chain connects TRBV14 to TRBJ1-2; D call uncertain. The CDR3 extends over 15 amino acids. V lost 2 bases and J 2 bases, leaving 12 bases between the germline ends. The germline V gene has CDR1 SGHDN and CDR2 FVKESK.

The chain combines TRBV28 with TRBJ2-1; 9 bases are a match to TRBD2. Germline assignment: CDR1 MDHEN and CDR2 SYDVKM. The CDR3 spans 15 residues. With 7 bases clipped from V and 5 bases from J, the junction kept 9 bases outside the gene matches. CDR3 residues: CASKGWREGDNEQFF. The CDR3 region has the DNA TGTGCCAGCAAGGGTTGGCGGGAGGGTGACAATGAGCAGTTCTTC.

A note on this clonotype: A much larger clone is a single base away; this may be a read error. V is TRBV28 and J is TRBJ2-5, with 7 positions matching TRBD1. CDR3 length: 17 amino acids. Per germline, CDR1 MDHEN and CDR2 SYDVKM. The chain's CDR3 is CASSPAPGQKTQETRYF. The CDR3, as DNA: TGTGCCAGCAGTCCGGCGCCGGGACAGAAGACCCAAGAGACCCGGTACTTC.

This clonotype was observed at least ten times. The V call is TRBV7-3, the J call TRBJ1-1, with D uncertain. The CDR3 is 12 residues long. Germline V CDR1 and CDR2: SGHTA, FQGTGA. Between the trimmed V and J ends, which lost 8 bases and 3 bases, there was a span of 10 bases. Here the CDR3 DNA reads TGTGCCAGCCCCGTGGTGGACACTGAAGCTTTCTTT. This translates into CASPVVDTEAFF. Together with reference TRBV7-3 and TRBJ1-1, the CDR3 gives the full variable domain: GAGVSQTPSNKVTEKGKYVELRCDPISGHTALYWYRQSLGQGPEFLIYFQGTGAADDSGLPNDRFFAVRPEGSVSTLKIQRTERGDSAVYLCASPVVDTEAFFGQGTRLTVV.

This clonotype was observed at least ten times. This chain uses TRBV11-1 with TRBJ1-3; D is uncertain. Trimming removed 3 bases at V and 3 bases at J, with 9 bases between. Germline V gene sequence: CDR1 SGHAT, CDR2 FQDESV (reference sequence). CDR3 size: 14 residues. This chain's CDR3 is CASSFSNYGNTIYF. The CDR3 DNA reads TGTGCCAGCAGCTTCTCCAACTATGGAAACACCATATATTTT.